A selection of T cell receptor beta chains follows, all from one sample in a study of T cell changes during pregnancy in multiple sclerosis. Assay used: immunoSEQ multiplex PCR; TCRdb lists only in-frame clones, some missing. This sample yields approximately 50,000 clones, of which around 90% are seen a single time; around 0.61% belongs to the top ten. Sequenced here: CD4+ T cells from peripheral blood mononuclear cells, sampled after pregnancy. These receptors all stem from a female donor in good health, enrolled as a control in a pregnancy study. Both conserved end residues are part of each CDR3. The order of the fields is V gene, clone size, J gene, CDR3 length, D gene, CDR3 protein, CDR3 DNA. D genes are given only for firm matches. Size is omitted from some rows. Given values are once, few, many or a class for expanded clones.

TRBV28	.	TRBJ2-7	13	TRBD2	CASRTGTRNLQYF	TGTGCCAGCAGAACCGGGACTAGGAATCTGCAGTACTTC
TRBV7-6	.	TRBJ2-5	15	TRBD2	CASSSLAGVDGTQYF	TGTGCCAGCAGCTCTCTAGCGGGAGTGGATGGGACCCAGTACTTC
TRBV6-1	.	TRBJ2-7	15	TRBD1	CASSGFAGGSYEQYF	TGTGCCAGCAGTGGATTCGCAGGGGGCTCCTACGAGCAGTACTTC
TRBV6-5	.	TRBJ2-3	15	TRBD2	CASSRLAGDTDTQYF	TGTGCCAGCAGTCGGCTAGCGGGGGACACAGATACGCAGTATTTT
TRBV18	.	TRBJ2-7	16	TRBD1	CASSLPGQGAFDEQYF	TGTGCCAGCTCACTGCCGGGACAGGGGGCCTTTGACGAGCAGTACTTC
TRBV2	.	TRBJ2-5	17	TRBD2	CASSEEGLAGGHATQYF	TGTGCCAGCAGTGAAGAGGGACTAGCGGGGGGGCACGCGACCCAGTACTTC
TRBV14	.	TRBJ1-5	15	.	CASSQMGVGNQPQHF	TGTGCCAGCAGCCAAATGGGCGTGGGCAATCAGCCCCAGCATTTT
TRBV6-6	.	TRBJ2-2	12	TRBD1	CASGTGPGELFF	TGTGCCAGCGGGACAGGGCCCGGGGAGCTGTTTTTT
TRBV11-3	.	TRBJ1-1	15	.	CASSLLLGGNTEAFF	TGTGCCAGCAGCTTATTGTTGGGAGGGAACACTGAAGCTTTCTTT
TRBV4-1	.	TRBJ1-5	16	TRBD1	CASSPRWDRGNQPQHF	TGCGCCAGCAGCCCAAGGTGGGACAGGGGCAATCAGCCCCAGCATTTT
TRBV10-3	.	TRBJ1-1	16	TRBD1	CAISDQDRGFLTEAFF	TGTGCCATCAGTGACCAAGACAGGGGCTTTCTCACTGAAGCTTTCTTT
TRBV19	few	TRBJ1-2	17	TRBD1	CASNVLGTGGRSGGYTF	TGTGCCAGTAATGTGCTCGGGACAGGGGGCCGGAGTGGTGGCTACACCTTC
TRBV6-5	.	TRBJ1-5	15	.	CASSSPWGGGQPQHF	TGTGCCAGCAGTTCCCCTTGGGGGGGCGGGCAGCCCCAGCATTTT
TRBV7-9	.	TRBJ1-1	15	TRBD1	CASQYTGGRNTEAFF	TGTGCCAGCCAATATACAGGGGGCCGGAACACTGAAGCTTTCTTT
TRBV6-6	.	TRBJ1-6	15	TRBD1	CASSQEQGAFSPLHF	TGTGCCAGCAGTCAAGAGCAGGGGGCATTTTCACCCCTCCACTTT
TRBV27	.	TRBJ2-7	17	TRBD2	CASSARGTSGRIYEQYF	TGTGCCAGCAGTGCGAGGGGGACTAGCGGGAGGATATACGAGCAGTACTTC
TRBV6-1	few	TRBJ2-7	13	TRBD1	CASTKTGNYEQYF	TGTGCCAGCACTAAGACAGGGAACTACGAGCAGTACTTC
TRBV6-5	.	TRBJ2-1	15	TRBD2	CASSMTSGSYNEQFF	TGTGCCAGCAGCATGACTAGCGGGAGTTACAATGAGCAGTTCTTC
TRBV6-5	.	TRBJ1-2	14	.	CASGRRGGLYGYTF	TGTGCCAGCGGGCGGAGGGGGGGGTTATATGGCTACACCTTC
TRBV28	.	TRBJ2-2	14	TRBD2	CASSSGSFAGELFF	TGTGCCAGCAGTAGCGGGAGTTTCGCCGGGGAGCTGTTTTTT
TRBV19	.	TRBJ1-4	15	.	CASSMPTGIVEKLFF	TGTGCCAGTAGTATGCCGACAGGAATAGTTGAAAAACTGTTTTTT
TRBV11-2	.	TRBJ2-2	13	.	CASSLGDKFELFF	TGTGCCAGCAGCTTAGGAGACAAGTTCGAGCTGTTTTTT
TRBV2	.	TRBJ1-1	13	TRBD1	CASNRGPGTEAFF	TGTGCCAGCAACAGGGGGCCCGGCACTGAAGCTTTCTTT
TRBV5-1	once	TRBJ2-5	14	.	CASSGGAGQETQYF	TGCGCCAGCAGCGGTGGGGCTGGCCAAGAGACCCAGTACTTC
TRBV30	.	TRBJ1-2	14	.	CAWSGYREGDGYTF	TGTGCCTGGAGTGGATACAGGGAAGGCGATGGCTACACCTTC
TRBV6-5	.	TRBJ2-7	14	.	CASSYRGLTYEQYF	TGTGCCAGCAGTTACAGGGGTCTTACCTACGAGCAGTACTTC
TRBV27	.	TRBJ2-7	15	.	CASSSTWLTTYEQYF	TGTGCCAGCAGTTCGACATGGCTGACTACCTACGAGCAGTACTTC
TRBV6-5	.	TRBJ1-2	14	.	CASSRPGDNYGYTF	TGTGCCAGCAGTCGACCCGGGGATAACTATGGCTACACCTTC
TRBV10-3	.	TRBJ2-7	13	.	CAISRTPRGEQYF	TGTGCCATCAGCAGGACGCCCAGGGGCGAGCAGTACTTC
TRBV5-1	.	TRBJ1-1	13	TRBD1	CASSFTGDTEAFF	TGCGCCAGCAGCTTTACAGGGGACACTGAAGCTTTCTTT
TRBV29-1	.	TRBJ1-5	12	TRBD1	CSVRQGDQPQHF	TGCAGCGTCAGACAGGGGGATCAGCCCCAGCATTTT
TRBV10-3	.	TRBJ2-1	12	.	CAISESPTKQFF	TGTGCCATCAGTGAGTCGCCGACTAAGCAGTTCTTC
TRBV19	.	TRBJ2-7	15	TRBD2	CASSKGLGSSYEQYF	TGTGCCAGTAGTAAGGGACTAGGGTCTAGCTACGAGCAGTACTTC
TRBV29-1	.	TRBJ1-1	14	.	CSVGTPGEYTEAFF	TGCAGCGTTGGGACTCCGGGCGAATACACTGAAGCTTTCTTT
TRBV4-1	once	TRBJ2-5	14	.	CASSQVLYEETQYF	TGCGCCAGCAGCCAAGTCCTGTATGAGGAGACCCAGTACTTC
TRBV27	.	TRBJ2-7	16	TRBD1	CASSSDRVAGSYEQYF	TGTGCCAGCAGTTCCGACAGGGTTGCGGGTTCCTACGAGCAGTACTTC
TRBV18	.	TRBJ1-4	15	.	CASSPRSGNDEKLFF	TGTGCCAGCTCACCACGGTCAGGGAATGACGAAAAACTGTTTTTT
TRBV30	once	TRBJ2-3	15	.	CAWSQLGPGTDTQYF	TGTGCCTGGAGCCAGTTGGGGCCTGGCACAGATACGCAGTATTTT
TRBV19	.	TRBJ1-5	15	.	CASRRRRGPNQPQHF	TGTGCCAGTAGGCGAAGGCGGGGCCCGAATCAGCCCCAGCATTTT
TRBV7-8	.	TRBJ1-5	16	TRBD1	CASSLDGTGREQPQHF	TGTGCCAGCAGCTTAGATGGGACAGGTCGAGAACAGCCCCAGCATTTT
TRBV18	.	TRBJ2-5	13	.	CASSPAPQETQYF	TGTGCCAGCTCACCAGCACCACAGGAGACCCAGTACTTC
TRBV4-1	.	TRBJ2-1	18	TRBD2	CASSQVDMGLTSYNEQFF	TGCGCCAGCAGCCAAGTCGACATGGGACTAACAAGCTACAATGAGCAGTTCTTC
TRBV5-1	few	TRBJ2-3	19	TRBD2	CASSLVGLAGGGSTDTQYF	TGCGCCAGCAGCTTGGTTGGACTAGCGGGGGGCGGGAGCACAGATACGCAGTATTTT
TRBV7-9	.	TRBJ1-5	13	.	CASSPGGNQPQHF	TGTGCCAGCAGCCCCGGAGGCAATCAGCCCCAGCATTTT
TRBV6-5	once	TRBJ2-7	13	.	CASSYGPSYEQYF	TGTGCCAGCAGTTACGGGCCCTCCTACGAGCAGTACTTC
TRBV5-6	.	TRBJ2-7	15	TRBD2	CASTIGTSVSYEQYF	TGTGCCAGCACAATCGGGACTAGCGTCTCCTACGAGCAGTACTTC
TRBV10-1	.	TRBJ1-1	16	.	CASSPGGPGGNTEAFF	TGCGCCAGCAGCCCCGGGGGGCCGGGGGGGAACACTGAAGCTTTCTTT
TRBV14	.	TRBJ2-7	12	.	CASSPRSYEQYF	TGTGCCAGCAGCCCCCGCTCCTACGAGCAGTACTTC
TRBV2	.	TRBJ1-5	14	TRBD1	CASSDRGRSQPQHF	TGTGCCAGCAGTGACAGGGGGCGAAGTCAGCCCCAGCATTTT